The sequence of this T cell receptor beta chain was determined in a study of beta chain features in type 1 diabetes (dated by TCRdb to the late 2010s). For context, the study as a whole: Patients and healthy donors did not differ in mean age, gender distribution, total cell number or subset yield. Regulatory and stem cell-like memory subsets were isolated from only 8 patients and roughly eight healthy donors, whereas naive and central memory subsets came from all 28 donors. A total of roughly 100 million sorted cells were examined across all samples, and a strong correlation was observed between cell number per subset and RNA yield. In the study, recently diagnosed type 1 diabetes patients and matched healthy donors were compared on the TCRB repertoires of their sorted circulating CD4+ T cell subsets.

In the germline V gene (reference sequence), CDR1 corresponds to LNHDA and CDR2 to SQIVND. From cysteine to phenylalanine, the CDR3 is 12 amino acids long. Just the 36-base CDR3 DNA is kept, in frame starting at base 1. V loses 0 bases, J loses 9 bases, and the germline ends lie 9 bases apart. From each donor, a single peripheral blood sample of about 100 mL on average was drawn into heparinised tubes. Naive, central memory, regulatory and stem cell-like memory CD4+ T cells were sorted on a BD FACSAria II using a panel including CD45RO, CCR7, CD25, CD127, CD95 and CD27. All sorted populations exceeded 95% purity. PBMCs were separated immediately by Lymphoprep density gradient centrifugation and were stained directly, without being cultured. So that batch effects would be minimized, each experiment stained and sorted samples in pairs, pairing one healthy donor with one patient. This clone has more than one count but fewer than ten. Its antigen is not yet known. The input lacks base qualities; no much larger clone sits a single base away.

The full study reports these points: A moderate but significant shortening of TCRB CDR3 length was observed in type 1 diabetes patients in all four CD4+ subsets. PCR might favor shorter templates, but patient and control samples were amplified and corrected together, so any skew would affect both groups equally. Naive, central memory and regulatory TCRB repertoires appeared to be more similar among patients than among healthy donors. At VDJ recombination sites, patients with type 1 diabetes made fewer insertions and deleted more nucleotides, a pattern implying thymic rearrangement abnormalities. Because cDNA rather than genomic DNA was sequenced, highly expressing activated cells could have been over-represented, although no difference in activation and CD3 levels was found between groups. Because small numbers of individuals were included in the HLA sub-analyses, any influence of HLA type on TCRB rearrangement was left unresolved.

All of the isolated RNA was reverse transcribed with the High Capacity cDNA Reverse Transcription Kit, so expressed TCRB transcripts were sequenced. Deep immunoSEQ sequencing was performed on naive, central memory and regulatory T cell samples, with an average of roughly 4 million total reads per sample. After sorted cells were lysed in RLT buffer, RNA was extracted with DNase-treated RNeasy Micro or Mini kits, with the choice depending on cell number. To prevent cross-contamination, every cell subset was processed on its own, while patient and healthy donor samples were processed together. The immunoSEQ multiplex PCR was used to amplify TCRB sequences from cDNA, generating 87-bp fragments that spanned the CDR3 region. Amplicons were sequenced on the Illumina HiSeq platform. The original pipeline was this. PCR bias was corrected computationally using synthetic template baselines, and reads within Hamming distance 2 were collapsed, with unmergeable singletons discarded. Reads were aligned against IMGT to assign V, D and J genes, CDR3 length and insertions or deletions at six rearrangement sites. Within each subset, clonotype counts were normalized to the number of sorted cells before true diversity and Gini coefficients were calculated with the tcR R package. The overlap coefficient, calculated on TCRB nucleotide sequences, was used to quantify repertoire sharing. Out-of-frame TCRB sequences from naive cells were analyzed as a proxy for the pre-selection repertoire. Drawn from immuneACCESS, this table holds only the in-frame rearrangements with V and J called that TCRdb kept. Clones are partly lost; checked studies trace under half to an unresolved V gene and leave the rest unexplained. That table is the source of V, J and clone size, and D and trimming were worked out from the DNA. The sample contains hundreds of thousands of clones, about an eighth of them found a single time. Together, the top ten hold approximately 0.02% of the sample.

The specimen sequenced was naive CD4+ T cells from blood. Sample cell subset or site, as interpreted from the label and publication: true naive CD4+ T cells. The clonotype was recovered from a man in his late teens or twenties with type 1 diabetes. Recombination linked TRBV19 to TRBJ2-7; the D gene cannot be resolved reliably. The CDR3 in this case is CASSIDGGRQYF. The bases read TGTGCCAGTAGTATAGACGGCGGAAGGCAGTACTTC.